Shown below are 9 T cell receptor beta chains from a single sample sequenced in a study of T cell repertoires in cytomegalovirus infection. Antigen specificity for these receptors is unknown. A single record per CDR3 protein comes from TCRdb applying MiXCR to the reads. The table shows some 920,000 distinct CDR3 sequences, with approximately 31% occurring only once. The sequencing used cultured CD8+ T cells from PBMCs, collected from culture after CMV antigen stimulation. These receptors were taken from a human donor in good health (CMV status not recorded). Some clones in this sample may be carry-over from other donors' samples.

This chain uses TRBV19 with TRBJ1-5, with no clear D. Germline-derived CDR1 and CDR2 are LNHDA and SQIVND (reference sequence). This CDR3 spans 16 amino acids. V lost 5 bases and J lost 0, with 14 bases in between. For the CDR3, the DNA is TGTGCCAGTAGTGCCGTCGGCTATTATAGCAATCAGCCCCAGCATTTT. Encoded protein: CASSAVGYYSNQPQHF.

The chain has TRBV9 and TRBJ1-2; 8 positions agree with TRBD1. The germline CDR1 and CDR2 sequences are SGDLS and YYNGEE. V shed 3 bases, J shed 5 bases, and the junction held 6 bases outside the gene matches. The CDR3 runs 14 residues. This CDR3 is CASSGPDREYGYTF. In DNA, the CDR3 is TGTGCCAGCAGCGGACCGGACAGGGAGTATGGCTACACCTTC. The entire variable domain, with the rest obtained from reference TRBV9 and TRBJ1-2, is as follows: DSGVTQTPKHLITATGQRVTLRCSPRSGDLSVYWYQQSLDQGLQFLIQYYNGEERAKGNILERFSAQQFPDLHSELNLSSLELGDSALYFCASSGPDREYGYTFGSGTRLTVV.

V is TRBV14 and J is TRBJ2-5; D gene ambiguous. The V end lost 2 bases, the J end lost 2 bases, and 12 bases lay between the germline ends. The CDR3 totals 15 residues. Germline V CDR1 and CDR2: SGHDN, FVKESK. CDR3 in amino acids: CASSQWLVNQETQYF. The DNA for the CDR3 is TGTGCCAGCAGCCAATGGCTCGTTAATCAAGAGACCCAGTACTTC.

A few counts support this clonotype. V gene TRBV6-5 combines with J gene TRBJ2-2, with 9 bases lining up with TRBD2. V shed 11 bases, J shed 0 bases, and the junction held 7 bases outside the gene matches. The CDR3 contains 15 residues. The germline V gene encodes CDR1 MNHEY and CDR2 SVGAGI. CDR3 residues: CAVGSGGPNTGELFF. In nucleotides, the CDR3 is TGTGCCGTCGGAAGCGGGGGGCCGAACACCGGGGAGCTGTTTTTT.

V and J are TRBV2 and TRBJ1-2, with unresolved D. The CDR3 runs to 14 residues. Germline assignment: CDR1 SNHLY and CDR2 FYNNEI. The V and J ends lost 7 bases and 3 bases respectively, with 15 bases between them. CDR3 DNA sequence: TGTGCCAGCACCCAACGGGGAGGGTACTATGGCTACACCTTC. Translation: CASTQRGGYYGYTF.

There are a few counts of this clonotype. The chain has TRBV19 and TRBJ1-1, with a possible D match to TRBD1 (5 bases). Germline V CDR1 and CDR2: LNHDA, SQIVND (reference sequence). Trimming pared 9 bases from V and 1 base from J, leaving 18 bases between. This CDR3 is 15 amino acids long. The CDR3 bases are TGTGCCAGCGATCAGGGTTCCGACGGGAACACTGAAGCTTTCTTT. This sequence encodes CASDQGSDGNTEAFF. The complete variable domain, with remaining parts taken from reference TRBV19 and TRBJ1-1, reads DGGITQSPKYLFRKEGQNVTLSCEQNLNHDAMYWYRQDPGQGLRLIYYSQIVNDFQKGDIAEGYSVSREKKESFPLTVTSAQKNPTAFYLCASDQGSDGNTEAFFGQGTRLTVV.

The rearrangement uses TRBV27 and TRBJ1-2; D gene ambiguous. Trimming cost V 5 bases and J 4 bases, with 11 bases left between them. Per germline, CDR1 MNHEY and CDR2 SMNVEV (reference sequence). The CDR3 sequence is 13 residues long. The CDR3: CASSDSAIYGYTF. In DNA, the CDR3 is TGTGCCAGCAGTGATAGCGCGATCTATGGCTACACCTTC.

V usage is TRBV5-1 and J usage is TRBJ2-3, with D uncertain. The CDR3 sequence is 15 residues long. Trimming left V 0 bases short and J 4 bases short, with 12 bases between. Germline V CDR1 and CDR2: SGHRS, YFSETQ. The CDR3 nucleotides are TGCGCCAGCAGCTTGGACCGAGGAGTGGCAGATACGCAGTATTTT. Translation: CASSLDRGVADTQYF. Full variable domain (rest looked up from reference TRBV5-1 and TRBJ2-3): KAGVTQTPRYLIKTRGQQVTLSCSPISGHRSVSWYQQTPGQGLQFLFEYFSETQRNKGNFPGRFSGRQFSNSRSEMNVSTLELGDSALYLCASSLDRGVADTQYFGPGTRLTVL.

Many counts were recorded for this clonotype. J is TRBJ2-7 and V is TRBV12-5, with 10 bases identical to TRBD2. The V gene end was trimmed by 1 base and the J gene end by 0 bases; junction bases not matched to a gene: 21. Germline values: CDR1 LGHNT, CDR2 FRNRAP. CDR3 length equals 22 residues. DNA of the CDR3: TGTGCTAGTGGTTTGGCCCCCAGTCCGTCGGGACTAGCGAGATTAAGCTCCTACGAGCAGTACTTC. It encodes CASGLAPSPSGLARLSSYEQYF.